The clone carrying this T cell receptor beta chain was seen ten or more times. Its antigen is currently unknown. The length of the CDR3 is 13 residues. Trimming pared 3 bases from V and 6 bases from J, leaving 9 bases between. Germline V gene sequence: CDR1 MDHEN, CDR2 SYDVKM. The data stem from a study of neurological immune-mediated disorders. One entry per CDR3 protein, called by TCRdb with MiXCR from the 5' RACE reads. The table lists around 50,000 distinct CDR3 sequences, 10% to 15% of them singletons. Stated time point: longitudinal time-point 2. Study outcomes and limitations: The study found no CDR3 amino acid sequences shared by expanded clones across subjects, suggesting private repertoires in all groups. The greatest degree of TCR clonal expansion was observed in HTLV-1-associated myelopathy, with the lowest in multiple sclerosis, below that of healthy controls.

This sequence originates from a male donor with HTLV-1-associated myelopathy (HAM/TSP). Sequenced: PBMCs. J is TRBJ2-1 and V is TRBV28, with a possible D match to TRBD1 (6 bases). The CDR3: CASSLAQGNEQFF. The CDR3, as DNA: TGTGCCAGCAGTTTGGCACAGGGCAATGAGCAGTTCTTC.